One and the same sample provided the 9 T cell receptor beta chains below, sequenced in a study of human T cells and chemical hapten exposure. From the RACE reads, TCRdb called clonotypes with MiXCR, one entry per CDR3 protein. The table has about 140,000 distinct CDR3 sequences, over 9.5% seen once; the top ten hold around 1.4%. Sample time point: patch test 2, 6 weeks after DPC sensitization. The treatment: therapeutic diphenylcyclopropenone sensitization with weekly scalp DPC. The sample in question was whole blood, obtained in connection with sensitization to the hapten diphenylcyclopropenone (DPC). Every receptor here comes from a woman aged 45-59 years with alopecia areata. Some clones in this sample may be carry-over from other donors' samples.

J is TRBJ2-5 and V is TRBV2, with a weak D call TRBD1 (6 bases). Trimming cost V 1 base and J 4 bases, with 7 bases left between them. CDR1 SNHLY and CDR2 FYNNEI come from the germline V gene. This CDR3 has 13 amino acids. The CDR3: CASSEEQGETQYF. Written as DNA, the CDR3 is TGTGCCAGCAGTGAAGAACAGGGAGAGACCCAGTACTTC.

This chain links TRBV11-3 with TRBJ1-1, with 7 nucleotides matching TRBD1. V lost 7 bases and J lost 1; bases outside the gene matches: 9. From germline, CDR1 is SGHNT and CDR2 YENEEA. CDR3 length equals 15 residues. This CDR3 is CASTPPTGSNTEAFF. DNA for the CDR3: TGTGCCAGCACCCCCCCGACAGGGTCGAACACTGAAGCTTTCTTT.

In this sample, this clonotype turned up a few times. The chain joins TRBV12-3 or TRBV12-4 to TRBJ1-1; D ambiguous. Trimming stripped 2 bases from V and 1 base from J, with 8 bases between. The CDR3 totals 14 residues. The CDR3 here is CASSLNHGNTEAFF. The CDR3 nucleotides read TGTGCCAGCAGTTTAAACCATGGGAACACTGAAGCTTTCTTT.

The table lists this clonotype with many counts. The V call is TRBV12-3 or TRBV12-4, the J call TRBJ2-1; D unresolved. V gave up 2 bases and J gave up 6 bases, with 11 bases separating them. The CDR3 is made up of 14 amino acids. The CDR3 coding sequence is TGTGCCAGCAGTTTAAGGGTAGGACCCAATGAGCAGTTCTTC. It translates to CASSLRVGPNEQFF.

V is TRBV20-1 and J is TRBJ2-3; D assignment may be TRBD1 or TRBD2 (5 bases each). V was cut by 2 bases and J by 9 bases, with 15 bases left in between. The length of the CDR3 is 13 residues. Germline V lookup: CDR1 DFQATT, CDR2 SNEGSKA (reference sequence). The CDR3 sequence is CSARSGLEGTQYF. The DNA for the CDR3 is TGCAGTGCTAGATCCGGACTCGAGGGGACGCAGTATTTT.

This clonotype was counted a few times. The chain is built from TRBV24-1 and TRBJ2-5; 8 nucleotides align to TRBD2. V was pared by 3 bases and J by 5 bases, with 4 bases of the junction left unmatched. Germline CDR1 reads KGHDR; CDR2 reads SFDVKD. The CDR3 sequence is 14 residues long. The CDR3 DNA reads as TGTGCCACCAGTGATCCGGGGGGGCCTGAGACCCAGTACTTC. Translating it yields CATSDPGGPETQYF.

This clonotype has ten or more counts. J is TRBJ2-6 and V is TRBV27, with 9 bases matching TRBD1. The V gene's germline CDR1 is MNHEY and CDR2 SMNVEV (reference sequence). The CDR3 has 15 amino acids. The J segment lost 0 bases and the V segment lost 6 bases, leaving 0 bases of the junction unmatched. In DNA, the CDR3 is TGTGCCAGCAGGACAGGGGGCTCTGGGGCCAACGTCCTGACTTTC. Its translation: CASRTGGSGANVLTF. Supplemented by reference TRBV27 and TRBJ2-6, the full variable domain reads EAQVTQNPRYLITVTGKKLTVTCSQNMNHEYMSWYRQDPGLGLRQIYYSMNVEVTDKGDVPEGYKVSRKEKRNFPLILESPSPNQTSLYFCASRTGGSGANVLTFGAGSRLTVL.

The rearrangement links TRBV7-3 to TRBJ2-2, with TRBD2 matching 12 bases. Per germline, CDR1 SGHTA and CDR2 FQGTGA. V shed 5 bases, J shed 4 bases, and the junction held 11 bases outside the gene matches. The CDR3 covers 18 residues. CDR3 nucleotides: TGTGCCAGCAGCCGAACGACTAGCGGGAGTTCTCTCACCGGGGAGCTGTTTTTT. Translating gives CASSRTTSGSSLTGELFF.

This clonotype turned up a few times. The rearrangement links TRBV12-3 or TRBV12-4 to TRBJ2-5; D is possibly TRBD1 (5 bases). This CDR3 contains 12 residues. The germline V and J ends were trimmed by 6 bases and 4 bases, with 9 bases remaining between them. The CDR3 reads CASSQGTETQYF. The CDR3 bases are TGTGCCAGCAGCCAGGGAACAGAGACCCAGTACTTC.